These T cell receptor beta chains were read from a single sample in a study of T cell responses to AZD1222 COVID-19 vaccine. Sequenced by immunoSEQ multiplex PCR; TCRdb stores in-frame clones only, minus some. Altogether 150,000 or so clones are present, 80% to 95% being singletons, with the ten largest covering 3% to 4%. Sequenced here: peripheral blood, sampled 28 days after the second AZD1222 dose. Receptor source: an adult who received the AZD1222 COVID-19 vaccine. CDR3s include the opening cysteine and the closing phenylalanine or tryptophan. A D gene is named only where the DNA matches it firmly.

TRBV7-9	TRBJ2-3	TRBD1	14	CASSPTGGSDTQYF
TRBV28	TRBJ1-5	NA	15	CASSPSQGSSQPQHF
TRBV30	TRBJ1-6	NA	15	CAWSRPGRVNSPLHF
TRBV12-5	TRBJ2-3	NA	14	CASGHRDRTDTQYF
TRBV14	TRBJ2-1	NA	14	CASTSGPRGGEQFF
TRBV2	TRBJ2-7	NA	14	CASRITGSSYEQYF
TRBV28	TRBJ2-7	TRBD2	14	CASSPIAGAYEQYF
TRBV5-1	TRBJ2-1	NA	12	CASSLIGNEQFF
TRBV28	TRBJ1-2	NA	12	CASSLERHGYTF
TRBV2	TRBJ1-4	NA	15	CASSGRASVAEKLFF
TRBV28	TRBJ1-5	NA	15	CASSWGGTLNQPQHF
TRBV5-8	TRBJ2-1	TRBD2	18	CASSRTGTSGSRRNEQFF
TRBV10-3	TRBJ1-5	NA	13	CAIGAPGDQPQHF
TRBV4-1	TRBJ2-1	TRBD2	18	CASSQPPGRTSGENEQFF
TRBV6-2/TRBV6-3	TRBJ2-7	NA	19	CASSYPTSRGPIYSYEQYF
TRBV11-3	TRBJ2-3	NA	13	CASSPRYTDTQYF
TRBV10-1	TRBJ2-7	NA	13	CASSAEGYYEQYF
TRBV2	TRBJ2-7	NA	13	CASSYWGSDEQYF
TRBV5-4	TRBJ1-2	NA	13	CASSWTAIHGYTF
TRBV13	TRBJ2-5	NA	15	CASSSKFGLGETQYF
TRBV7-4	TRBJ2-7	TRBD2	16	CASSFKTSLSSYEQYF
TRBV29-1	TRBJ1-1	NA	12	CSVEAGSTEAFF
TRBV30	TRBJ2-1	NA	13	CAWNPRANNEQFF
TRBV6-5	TRBJ1-2	NA	11	CASSGNYGYTF
TRBV21-1	TRBJ2-1	NA	16	CASSKGVALARGEQFF
TRBV9	TRBJ1-3	NA	16	CASSGGLSSRGNTIYF
TRBV5-1	TRBJ1-1	NA	14	CASSLISAVPEAFF
TRBV3-1/TRBV3-2	TRBJ2-1	NA	18	CASSLKRGRLSSYNEQFF
TRBV28	TRBJ2-2	TRBD2	15	CASRREGLHTGELFF
TRBV2	TRBJ2-2	NA	15	CASSSQGMNTGELFF
TRBV3-1/TRBV3-2	TRBJ2-5	TRBD2	18	CASSQGEGEIGGRETQYF
TRBV28	TRBJ1-4	NA	15	CASSLGGVGGEKLFF
TRBV2	TRBJ2-1	TRBD2	15	CASSDWASGSNEQFF
TRBV7-8	TRBJ1-1	NA	15	CASSRGSLGNTEAFF
TRBV27	TRBJ1-5	NA	15	CASSLGAQSNQPQHF
TRBV7-2	TRBJ2-1	TRBD2	16	CASSLLGLAGGGEQFF
TRBV5-4	TRBJ2-5	NA	16	CASSLARGGGSETQYF
TRBV27	TRBJ2-2	NA	14	CASRPLEPGGELFF